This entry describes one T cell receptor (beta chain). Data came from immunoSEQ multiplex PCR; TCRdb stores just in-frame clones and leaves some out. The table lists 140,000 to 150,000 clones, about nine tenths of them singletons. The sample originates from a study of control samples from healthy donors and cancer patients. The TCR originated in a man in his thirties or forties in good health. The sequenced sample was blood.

The CDR3 is CASSKIEGCHSYNSPLHF. The CDR3 DNA follows: TGTGCCAGCAGCAAAATCGAAGGGTGTCACTCCTATAATTCACCCCTCCACTTT. V usage is TRBV21-1 and J usage is TRBJ1-6. TRBV21-1 is assigned pseudogene status. The CDR3 is 18 amino acids.